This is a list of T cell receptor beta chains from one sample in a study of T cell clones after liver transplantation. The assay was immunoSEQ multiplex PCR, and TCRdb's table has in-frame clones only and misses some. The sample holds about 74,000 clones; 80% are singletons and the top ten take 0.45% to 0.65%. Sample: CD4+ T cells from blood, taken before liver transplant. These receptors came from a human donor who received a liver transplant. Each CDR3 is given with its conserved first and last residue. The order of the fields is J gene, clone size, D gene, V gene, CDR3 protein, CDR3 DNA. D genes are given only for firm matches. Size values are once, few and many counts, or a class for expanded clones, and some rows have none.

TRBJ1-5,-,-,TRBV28,CASSFVWRQRKGNNQPQHF,TGTGCCAGCAGTTTTGTTTGGCGACAACGAAAAGGGAACAATCAGCCCCAGCATTTT
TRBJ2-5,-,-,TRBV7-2,CASRRDRQETQYF,TGTGCCAGCAGACGGGACCGTCAAGAGACCCAGTACTTC
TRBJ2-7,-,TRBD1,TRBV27,CASSIKWDSYEQYF,TGTGCCAGCAGTATAAAATGGGACAGCTACGAGCAGTACTTC
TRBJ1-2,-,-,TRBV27,CASSLEFGYGYTF,TGTGCCAGCAGTTTAGAGTTCGGGTATGGCTACACCTTC
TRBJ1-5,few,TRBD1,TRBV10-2,CASSPRGHQPQHF,TGCGCCAGCAGTCCCAGGGGGCATCAGCCCCAGCATTTT
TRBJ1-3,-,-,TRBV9,CASSPMPYSGNTIYF,TGTGCCAGCAGCCCCATGCCTTACTCTGGAAACACCATATATTTT
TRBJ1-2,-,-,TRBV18,CASSWTVDYGYTF,TGTGCCAGCTCGTGGACAGTGGATTATGGCTACACCTTC
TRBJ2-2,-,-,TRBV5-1,CASSLSTGNTGELFF,TGCGCCAGCAGCCTATCGACAGGGAACACCGGGGAGCTGTTTTTT
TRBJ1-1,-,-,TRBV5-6,CASSFEGYVSTEAFF,TGTGCCAGCAGCTTCGAGGGGTACGTCTCCACTGAAGCTTTCTTT
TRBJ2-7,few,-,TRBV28,CASKGGVEQYF,TGTGCCAGCAAGGGGGGGGTCGAGCAGTACTTC
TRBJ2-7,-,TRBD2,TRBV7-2,CASSLSSGSGQHEQYF,TGTGCCAGCAGCTTGTCTAGCGGGAGTGGTCAGCACGAGCAGTACTTC
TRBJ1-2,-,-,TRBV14,CASSQDPRTAHGYTF,TGTGCCAGCAGCCAAGACCCTCGGACAGCGCATGGCTACACCTTC
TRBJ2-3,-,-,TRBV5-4,CASSLGSTRPSTDTQYF,TGTGCCAGCAGCTTGGGTTCGACTAGACCTAGCACAGATACGCAGTATTTT
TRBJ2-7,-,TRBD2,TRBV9,CASSRTSGDYEQYF,TGTGCCAGCAGCCGGACTAGCGGGGACTACGAGCAGTACTTC
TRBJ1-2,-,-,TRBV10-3,CAISDQTGPKRNYGYTF,TGTGCCATCAGTGACCAAACCGGGCCCAAACGGAACTATGGCTACACCTTC
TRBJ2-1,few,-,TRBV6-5,CASRLSFQAYNEQFF,TGTGCCAGCAGACTTAGCTTCCAGGCCTACAATGAGCAGTTCTTC
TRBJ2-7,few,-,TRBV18,CASSPLVYEQYF,TGTGCCAGCTCACCCCTGGTCTACGAGCAGTACTTC
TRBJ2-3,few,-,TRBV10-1,CASSESTSRNTQYF,TGCGCCAGCAGTGAGTCTACTAGTCGAAATACGCAGTATTTT
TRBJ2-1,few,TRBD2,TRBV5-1,CASSFTPSSGRDEQFF,TGCGCCAGCAGCTTTACCCCATCTAGCGGGAGAGATGAGCAGTTCTTC
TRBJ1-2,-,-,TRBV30,CAWSGRPLYGYTF,TGTGCCTGGAGTGGCCGCCCTCTTTATGGCTACACCTTC
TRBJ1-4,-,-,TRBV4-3,CASSHPSGLLFF,TGCGCCAGCAGCCACCCCTCGGGACTCCTGTTTTTT
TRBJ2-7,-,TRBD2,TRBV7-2,CASSTRTSGLALYEQYF,TGTGCCAGCAGCACCAGGACTAGCGGCCTGGCCCTCTACGAGCAGTACTTC
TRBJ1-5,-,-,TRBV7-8,CASSRAGGGVNQPQHF,TGTGCCAGCAGCCGGGCGGGAGGAGGCGTCAATCAGCCCCAGCATTTT
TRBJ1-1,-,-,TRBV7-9,CASSLGSRNTEAFF,TGTGCCAGCAGCTTAGGGTCCAGAAACACTGAAGCTTTCTTT
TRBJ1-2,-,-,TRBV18,CASSPSGNYGYTF,TGTGCCAGCTCACCAAGCGGGAACTATGGCTACACCTTC
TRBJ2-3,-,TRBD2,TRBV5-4,CASSFPTGLADSTDTQYF,TGTGCCAGCAGCTTCCCAACGGGACTAGCTGATAGCACAGATACGCAGTATTTT
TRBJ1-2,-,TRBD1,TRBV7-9,CASSLGQGAGGYTF,TGTGCCAGCAGCTTAGGACAGGGGGCAGGTGGCTACACCTTC
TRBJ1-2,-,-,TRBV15,CATSRDLTYYGYTF,TGTGCCACCAGCAGAGATCTGACGTATTATGGCTACACCTTC
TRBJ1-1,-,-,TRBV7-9,CASSPAAGRTEAFF,TGTGCCAGCAGTCCAGCCGCCGGGAGGACTGAAGCTTTCTTT
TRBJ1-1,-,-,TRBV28,CASNWDRNTEAFF,TGTGCCAGCAATTGGGATCGGAACACTGAAGCTTTCTTT
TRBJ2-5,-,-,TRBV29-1,CSVTGPQGSPETQYF,TGCAGCGTCACGGGGCCACAGGGTTCGCCAGAGACCCAGTACTTC
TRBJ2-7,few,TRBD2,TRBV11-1,CASSLGLAGGLYSYEQYF,TGTGCCAGCAGTCTAGGACTAGCGGGGGGTCTATACTCCTACGAGCAGTACTTC
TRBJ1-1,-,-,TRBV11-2,CASSLGLGQNTEAFF,TGTGCCAGCAGCTTAGGGTTGGGACAGAACACTGAAGCTTTCTTT
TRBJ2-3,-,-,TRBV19,CASSFSTDTQYF,TGTGCCAGTAGTTTCTCTACAGATACGCAGTATTTT
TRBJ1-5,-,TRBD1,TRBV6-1,CASSEGTGLYQPQHF,TGTGCCAGCAGTGAGGGGACAGGATTATATCAGCCCCAGCATTTT
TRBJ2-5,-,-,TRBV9,CASSVGHVETQYF,TGTGCCAGCAGCGTGGGCCACGTGGAGACCCAGTACTTC
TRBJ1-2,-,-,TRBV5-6,CASSLTQGLYGYTF,TGTGCCAGCAGCTTGACCCAGGGTCTCTATGGCTACACCTTC
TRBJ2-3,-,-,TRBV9,CASSVGVTTDTQYF,TGTGCCAGCAGCGTAGGGGTTACCACAGATACGCAGTATTTT
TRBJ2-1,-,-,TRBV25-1,CASSGDRWGGDEQFF,TGTGCCAGCAGTGGAGACAGGTGGGGCGGAGATGAGCAGTTCTTC
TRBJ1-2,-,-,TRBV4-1,CASSQVRGGYGYTF,TGCGCCAGCAGCCAAGTGAGGGGAGGCTATGGCTACACCTTC
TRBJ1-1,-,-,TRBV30,CAWRSDRYSEAFF,TGTGCCTGGAGATCCGATCGATATTCTGAAGCTTTCTTT
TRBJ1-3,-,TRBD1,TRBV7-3,CASSRQGPLSGNTIYF,TGTGCCAGCAGCCGACAGGGCCCTCTCTCTGGAAACACCATATATTTT
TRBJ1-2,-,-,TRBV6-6,CASSYDRTANYGYTF,TGTGCCAGCAGTTACGATAGGACCGCTAACTATGGCTACACCTTC
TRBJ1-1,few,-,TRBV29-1,CSGLNTEAFF,TGCAGCGGTTTGAACACTGAAGCTTTCTTT
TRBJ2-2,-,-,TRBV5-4,CASSPANTGELFF,TGTGCCAGCAGCCCCGCGAACACCGGGGAGCTGTTTTTT
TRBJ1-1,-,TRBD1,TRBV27,CASSLKGGGTEAFF,TGTGCCAGCAGTTTAAAAGGGGGCGGCACTGAAGCTTTCTTT
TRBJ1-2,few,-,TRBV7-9,CASSLVAGGGYTF,TGTGCCAGCAGCTTAGTTGCTGGGGGAGGCTACACCTTC
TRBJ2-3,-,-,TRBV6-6,CASLLADTQYF,TGTGCCAGCTTACTCGCAGATACGCAGTATTTT
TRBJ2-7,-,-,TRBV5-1,CASSLGSRVYEQYF,TGCGCCAGCAGCCTAGGGAGTAGGGTCTACGAGCAGTACTTC
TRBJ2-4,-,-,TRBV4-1,CASSQERPLEQNIQYF,TGCGCCAGCAGCCAAGAGCGGCCCCTAGAACAAAACATTCAGTACTTC